This T cell receptor beta chain was retrieved from a study of T-cell reconstitution after alpha-beta-depleted transplantation in children. The V gene's germline CDR1 is LGHNT and CDR2 FRNRAP. This CDR3 is 18 amino acids long. The junction had 13 bases not matched to a gene; V was cut back by 2 bases and J by 4 bases. Preparation of the TCRbeta library used unique molecular identifiers. MiXCR was run by TCRdb on the PCR reads, yielding one entry per CDR3 protein. Of hundreds of thousands of distinct CDR3 sequences in the sample, under 15% are singletons; the top ten hold around 0.8%. This clonotype was found many times.

This chain connects TRBV12-5 to TRBJ2-1, with TRBD2 matching 8 bases. This clonotype originated in a girl aged 2-10 years with congenital amegakaryocytic thrombocytopenia, due to receive a stem cell transplant. The material was PBMCs, obtained before TCRalphabeta/CD19-depleted stem cell transplant. Here the CDR3 reads CASGLQIVAGMGYNEQFF. The CDR3 nucleotides are TGTGCTAGTGGTTTGCAAATAGTAGCGGGAATGGGTTACAATGAGCAGTTCTTC.